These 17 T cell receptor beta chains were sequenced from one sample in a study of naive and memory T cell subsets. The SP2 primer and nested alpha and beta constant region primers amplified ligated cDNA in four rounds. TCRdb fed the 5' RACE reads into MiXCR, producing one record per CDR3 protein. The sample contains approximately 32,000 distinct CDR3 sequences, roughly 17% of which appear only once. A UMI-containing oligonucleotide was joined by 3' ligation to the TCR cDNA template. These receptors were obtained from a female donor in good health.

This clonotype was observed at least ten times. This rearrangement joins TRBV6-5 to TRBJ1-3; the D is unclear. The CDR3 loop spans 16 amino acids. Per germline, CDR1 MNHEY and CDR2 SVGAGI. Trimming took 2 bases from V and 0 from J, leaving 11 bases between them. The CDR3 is CASSYDPGRSGNTIYF. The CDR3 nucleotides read TGTGCCAGCAGTTACGATCCGGGCCGCTCTGGAAACACCATATATTTT.

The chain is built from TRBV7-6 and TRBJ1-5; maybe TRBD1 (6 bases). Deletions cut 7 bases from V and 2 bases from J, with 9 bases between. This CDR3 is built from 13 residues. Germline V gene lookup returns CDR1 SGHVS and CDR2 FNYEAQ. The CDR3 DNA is TGTGCCAGCAATCCAGGGGGCAATCAGCCCCAGCATTTT. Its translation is CASNPGGNQPQHF.

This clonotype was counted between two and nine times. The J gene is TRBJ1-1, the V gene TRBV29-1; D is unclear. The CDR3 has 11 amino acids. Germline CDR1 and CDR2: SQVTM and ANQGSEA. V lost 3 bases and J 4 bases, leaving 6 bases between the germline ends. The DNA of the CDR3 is TGCAGCGTTGACGGTGGCACTGAAGCTTTCTTT. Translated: CSVDGGTEAFF. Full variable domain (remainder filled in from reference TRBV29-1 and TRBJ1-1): SAVISQKPSRDICQRGTSLTIQCQVDSQVTMMFWYRQQPGQSLTLIATANQGSEATYESGFVIDKFPISRPNLTFSTLTVSNMSPEDSSIYLCSVDGGTEAFFGQGTRLTVV.

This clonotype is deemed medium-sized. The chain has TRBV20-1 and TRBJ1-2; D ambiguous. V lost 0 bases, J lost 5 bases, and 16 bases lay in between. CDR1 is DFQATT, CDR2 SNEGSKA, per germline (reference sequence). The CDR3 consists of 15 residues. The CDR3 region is CSARDWQPRGYGYTF. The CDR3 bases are TGCAGTGCTAGAGATTGGCAGCCCCGAGGGTATGGCTACACCTTC.

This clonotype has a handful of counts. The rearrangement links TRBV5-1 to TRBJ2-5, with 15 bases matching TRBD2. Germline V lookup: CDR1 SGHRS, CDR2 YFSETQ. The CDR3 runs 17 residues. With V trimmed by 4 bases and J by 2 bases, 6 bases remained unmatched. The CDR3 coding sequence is TGCGCCAGCAGCAAAGGACTAGCGGGGGGGGGGCAAGAGACCCAGTACTTC. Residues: CASSKGLAGGGQETQYF.

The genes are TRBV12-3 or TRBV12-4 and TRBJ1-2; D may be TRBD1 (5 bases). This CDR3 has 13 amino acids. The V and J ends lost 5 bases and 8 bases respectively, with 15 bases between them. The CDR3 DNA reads TGTGCCAGCAGTAAGCTGGGGACCAACGGCTACACCTTC. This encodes CASSKLGTNGYTF.

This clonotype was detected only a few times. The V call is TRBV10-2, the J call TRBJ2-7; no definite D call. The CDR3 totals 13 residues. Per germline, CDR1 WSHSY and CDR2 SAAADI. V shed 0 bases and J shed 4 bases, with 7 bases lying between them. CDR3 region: CASSESRLYEQYF. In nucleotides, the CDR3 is TGCGCCAGCAGTGAGTCGCGGCTTTACGAGCAGTACTTC.

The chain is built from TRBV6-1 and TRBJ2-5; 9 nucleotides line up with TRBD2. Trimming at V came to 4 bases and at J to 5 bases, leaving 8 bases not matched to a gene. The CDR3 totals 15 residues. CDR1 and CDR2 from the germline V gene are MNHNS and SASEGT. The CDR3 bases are TGTGCCAGCAGTGGGAGCGGGGGGCCGGGGGAGACCCAGTACTTC. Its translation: CASSGSGGPGETQYF.

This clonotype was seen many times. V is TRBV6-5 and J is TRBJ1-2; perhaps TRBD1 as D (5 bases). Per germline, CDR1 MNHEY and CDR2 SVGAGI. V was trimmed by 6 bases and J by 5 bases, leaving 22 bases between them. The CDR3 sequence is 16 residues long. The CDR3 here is CASSPHSPGLSYGYTF. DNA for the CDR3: TGTGCCAGCAGCCCTCACAGTCCGGGACTGAGTTATGGCTACACCTTC.

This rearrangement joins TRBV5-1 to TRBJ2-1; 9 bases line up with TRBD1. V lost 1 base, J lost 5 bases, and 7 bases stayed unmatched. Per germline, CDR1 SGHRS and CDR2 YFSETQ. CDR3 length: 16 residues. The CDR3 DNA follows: TGCGCCAGCAGCTTGACGCTGGGACAGGGACACAATGAGCAGTTCTTC. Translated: CASSLTLGQGHNEQFF.

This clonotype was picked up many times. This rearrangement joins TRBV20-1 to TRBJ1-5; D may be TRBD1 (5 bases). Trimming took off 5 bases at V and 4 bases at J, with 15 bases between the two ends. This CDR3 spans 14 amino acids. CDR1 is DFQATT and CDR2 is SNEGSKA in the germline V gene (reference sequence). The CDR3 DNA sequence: TGCAGTGCTCCTAGTGGGGCGAATAATCAGCCCCAGCATTTT. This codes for CSAPSGANNQPQHF.

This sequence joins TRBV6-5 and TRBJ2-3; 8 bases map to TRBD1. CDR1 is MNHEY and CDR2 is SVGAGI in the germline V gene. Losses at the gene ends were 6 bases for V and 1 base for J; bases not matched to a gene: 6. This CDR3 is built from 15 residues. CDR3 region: CASSFRGQGTDTQYF. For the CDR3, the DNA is TGTGCCAGCAGCTTCAGGGGGCAGGGCACAGATACGCAGTATTTT.

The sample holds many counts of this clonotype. CDR3 region: CSASPLNQPQHF. Here the CDR3 DNA reads TGCAGTGCTAGCCCGTTAAATCAGCCCCAGCATTTT. The chain employs TRBV20-1 and TRBJ1-5, with D unclear. Germline CDR1 reads DFQATT; CDR2 reads SNEGSKA (reference sequence). This CDR3 is 12 amino acids long. V shed 3 bases and J shed 4 bases, with 7 bases lying between them.

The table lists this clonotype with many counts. The CDR3 here is CASSSPRRDTQYF. CDR3 in DNA: TGTGCCAGCAGCTCACCCCGCCGGGATACGCAGTATTTT. The rearrangement uses TRBV7-9 and TRBJ2-3, with unresolved D. Germline CDR1 SEHNR, CDR2 FQNEAQ (reference sequence). Between the trimmed V and J ends, which lost 4 bases and 6 bases, there was a span of 11 bases. The CDR3 has 13 amino acids.

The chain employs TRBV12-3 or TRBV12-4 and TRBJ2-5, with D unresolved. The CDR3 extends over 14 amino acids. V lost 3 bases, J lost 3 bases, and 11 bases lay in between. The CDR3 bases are TGTGCCAGCAGTTTTCGAGCCGGAAAAGAGACCCAGTACTTC. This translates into CASSFRAGKETQYF.

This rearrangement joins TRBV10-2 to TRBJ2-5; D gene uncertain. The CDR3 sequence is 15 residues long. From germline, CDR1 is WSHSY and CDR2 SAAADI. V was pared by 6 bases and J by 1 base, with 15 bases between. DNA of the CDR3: TGCGCCAGCAGGGACCTTACCCGGACCCAAGAGACCCAGTACTTC. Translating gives CASRDLTRTQETQYF.

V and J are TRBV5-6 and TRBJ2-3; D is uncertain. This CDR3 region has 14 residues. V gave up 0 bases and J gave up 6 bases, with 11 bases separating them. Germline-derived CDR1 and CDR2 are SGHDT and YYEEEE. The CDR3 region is CASSLAGFLDTQYF. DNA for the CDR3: TGTGCCAGCAGCTTGGCTGGCTTTTTGGATACGCAGTATTTT.